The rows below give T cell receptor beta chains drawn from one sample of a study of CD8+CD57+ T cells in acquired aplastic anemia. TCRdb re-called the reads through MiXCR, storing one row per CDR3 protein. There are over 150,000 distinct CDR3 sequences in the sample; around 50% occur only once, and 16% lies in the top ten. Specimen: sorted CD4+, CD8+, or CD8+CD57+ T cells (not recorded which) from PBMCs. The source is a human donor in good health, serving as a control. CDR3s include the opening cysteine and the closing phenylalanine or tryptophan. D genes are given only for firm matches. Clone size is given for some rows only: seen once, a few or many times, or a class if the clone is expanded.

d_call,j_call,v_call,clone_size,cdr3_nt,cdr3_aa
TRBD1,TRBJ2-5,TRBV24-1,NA,TGTGCCACCAGTGATTTCAGGGACAGGGGGCTGGAGACCCAGTACTTC,CATSDFRDRGLETQYF
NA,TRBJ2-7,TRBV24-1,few,TGTGCCACCAGTGATTCGCGGCGGGCCCTCACCTTC,CATSDSRRALTF
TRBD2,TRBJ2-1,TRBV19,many,TGTGCCAGTAGCAGCCTCGGGAGGACGGCTAACAATGAGCAGTTCTTC,CASSSLGRTANNEQFF
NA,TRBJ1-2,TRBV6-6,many,TGTGCCAGCAGTTACTCGACTGGGACCAGAGCTAACTATGGCTACACCTTC,CASSYSTGTRANYGYTF
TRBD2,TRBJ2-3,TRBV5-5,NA,TGTGCCAGCAGTTTGAGCGGGGGCGGCACAGATACGCAGTATTTT,CASSLSGGGTDTQYF
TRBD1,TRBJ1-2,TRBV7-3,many,TGTGCCAGCAGCCCGACCTCACAGGGGAACTATGGCTACACCTTC,CASSPTSQGNYGYTF
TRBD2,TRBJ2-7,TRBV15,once,TGTGCCACCAGCAGAGATCCGCGGGGGAACTACGAGCAGTACTTC,CATSRDPRGNYEQYF
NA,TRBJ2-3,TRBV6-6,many,TGTGCCAGCAGGCGGGACAGCACAGATACGCAGTATTTT,CASRRDSTDTQYF
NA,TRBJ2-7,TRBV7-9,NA,TGTGCCAGCAGCTCTACTAGGGCAGGGGGAGGGGAGCAGTACTTC,CASSSTRAGGGEQYF
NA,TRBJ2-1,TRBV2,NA,TGTGCCAGGAGAGGAGGGGCAGGGAGGTCCTACAATGAGCAGTTCTTC,CARRGGAGRSYNEQFF
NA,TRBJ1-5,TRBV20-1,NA,TGCAGTGCTAGAGGACAGCATTTT,CSARGQHF
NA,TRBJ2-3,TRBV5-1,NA,TGTGCCAGCAGCGTAGATCCCCGCGGTACAGATACGCAGTATTTT,CASSVDPRGTDTQYF
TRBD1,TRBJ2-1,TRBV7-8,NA,TGTGCCAGCAGCGAAGGACAGGATTACGATGAACAGTTCTTC,CASSEGQDYDEQFF
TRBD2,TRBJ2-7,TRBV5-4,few,TGTGCCAGCAGCGGGGGGACTAGCGGCTACGAGCAGTACTTC,CASSGGTSGYEQYF
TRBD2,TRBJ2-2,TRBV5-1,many,TGCGCCAGCAGGTTGGCGGGGGGACCGAACACCGGGGAGCTGTTTTTT,CASRLAGGPNTGELFF
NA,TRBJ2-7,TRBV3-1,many,TGTGCCAGCAGCCACGGTCCTTCAAGCTCCTACGAGCAGTACTTC,CASSHGPSSSYEQYF
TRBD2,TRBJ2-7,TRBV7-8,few,TGTGCCAGCAGGGCGGGGGTGGGAACCTCTAGCGAGCAGTACTTC,CASRAGVGTSSEQYF
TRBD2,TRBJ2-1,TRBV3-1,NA,TGTGCCAGCAGCCAAGAGTTCCCGGGACTAGCGGGGGCGTCCTACAATGAGCAGTTCTTC,CASSQEFPGLAGASYNEQFF
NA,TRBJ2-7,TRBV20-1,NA,TGCAGTGCTAGAGATTTCCCCGGGGGCAGGCAGTACTTC,CSARDFPGGRQYF
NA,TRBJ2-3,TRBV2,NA,TGTGCCAGCATGGGGGACTTGTCGGGCGCAGATACGCAGTATTTT,CASMGDLSGADTQYF